A single sample gave rise to the 18 T cell receptor beta chains below, sequenced in a study of a mutant IDH1 vaccine in newly diagnosed glioma. TCRdb keeps only in-frame clones here, not all; method: immunoSEQ multiplex PCR. The sample lists 40,000 to 45,000 clones; around 82% were seen once. Time point described: week 47, end of study. Every vaccination contained 300 ug of the mutant IDH1 20-mer peptide and was paired with topical imiquimod. Their recognized antigens are unknown. Sequenced material: PBMCs, taken from a glioma patient whose treatment included an IDH1 peptide vaccine. The receptors shown here come from a man aged 18 to 35 with glioma. Some clones in this sample may be carry-over from other donors' samples.

The sample holds a few counts of this clone. J is TRBJ1-4 and V is TRBV5-1, with unresolved D. The V end was cut by 4 bases, the J end by 4 bases, with 20 bases between. Germline CDR1 SGHRS, CDR2 YFSETQ. The CDR3 is 17 residues long. The CDR3 coding sequence is TGCGCCAGCAGCCTATTGGGAGCTCTTCCTAGTAATGAAAAACTGTTTTTT. It codes for CASSLLGALPSNEKLFF.

The gene calls are TRBV5-6 and TRBJ1-3; D is unclear. Germline CDR1 reads SGHDT; CDR2 reads YYEEEE. There are 15 residues in the CDR3. The germline V and J ends were trimmed by 4 bases and 0 bases, with 11 bases remaining between them. Here the CDR3 reads CASSPTPGSGNTIYF. CDR3 nucleotide sequence: TGTGCCAGCAGCCCTACCCCCGGCTCTGGAAACACCATATATTTT.

V gene TRBV7-2 combines with J gene TRBJ1-2; D ambiguous. The CDR3 has 12 residues. Trimming left V 2 bases short and J 7 bases short, with 8 bases between. Germline V gene lookup returns CDR1 SGHTA and CDR2 FQGNSA. CDR3 DNA sequence: TGTGCCAGCAGCTTATACCCATCTGGCTACACCTTC. Translation gives CASSLYPSGYTF.

The J gene is TRBJ1-3, the V gene TRBV30; D ambiguous. This CDR3 is built from 13 residues. V dropped 4 bases and J dropped 0 bases, with 7 bases sitting between them. Germline values: CDR1 GTSNPN, CDR2 SVGIG (reference sequence). CDR3 in DNA: TGTGCCTGGACAGAGGACTCTGGAAACACCATATATTTT. Protein sequence: CAWTEDSGNTIYF. Full variable domain (rest looked up from reference TRBV30 and TRBJ1-3): SQTIHQWPATLVQPVGSPLSLECTVEGTSNPNLYWYRQAAGRGLQLLFYSVGIGQISSEVPQNLSASRPQDRQFILSSKKLLLSDSGFYLCAWTEDSGNTIYFGEGSWLTVV.

The chain carries TRBV6-5 and TRBJ2-2; no firm D call. Germline V gene data show CDR1 as MNHEY and CDR2 as SVGAGI. V was pared by 4 bases and J by 2 bases, with 14 bases between. The CDR3 loop spans 16 amino acids. In nucleotides, the CDR3 is TGTGCCAGCAGTTCCTCTGACTTAGTTAACACCGGGGAGCTGTTTTTT. Encoded protein: CASSSSDLVNTGELFF.

In its sample, this clone was seen once. The V and J genes are TRBV13 and TRBJ2-1; TRBD1 might be the D (5 bases). The CDR3 is 11 residues long. CDR1 and CDR2 (germline): PRHDT, FYEKMQ (reference sequence). Trimming left V 4 bases short and J 7 bases short, with 5 bases between. CDR3 protein: CASSSGNEQFF. DNA for the CDR3: TGTGCCAGCAGCTCAGGGAATGAGCAGTTCTTC.

This sequence joins TRBV9 and TRBJ1-2, with TRBD1 matching over 8 bases. CDR3 length equals 15 residues. CDR1 SGDLS and CDR2 YYNGEE come from the germline V gene. J lost 3 bases, V lost 0 bases, and 4 bases had no gene match. This chain's CDR3 is CASSVVGTGHYGYTF. CDR3 nucleotides: TGTGCCAGCAGCGTAGTGGGGACAGGACACTATGGCTACACCTTC.

J is TRBJ2-1 and V is TRBV25-1, with D maybe TRBD1 (7 bases). The CDR3 covers 15 residues. From germline, CDR1 is MGHDK and CDR2 SYGVNS. Trimming shortened V by 6 bases and J by 5 bases, and 17 bases separated the two germline ends. CDR3 DNA sequence: TGTGCCAGCAGCGGCCCAGGGGGGCCAAACAATGAGCAGTTCTTC. This sequence encodes CASSGPGGPNNEQFF.

The rearrangement uses TRBV6-5 and TRBJ2-7; D is unclear. V was cut by 7 bases and J by 4 bases, with 14 bases left in between. The CDR3 is 13 residues long. Per germline, CDR1 MNHEY and CDR2 SVGAGI. This CDR3 is CASTPSFGYEQYF. The DNA for the CDR3 is TGTGCCAGCACCCCCTCTTTCGGGTACGAGCAGTACTTC.

The genes are TRBV6-5 and TRBJ2-7; D call uncertain. Germline V gene lookup returns CDR1 MNHEY and CDR2 SVGAGI. This CDR3 has 12 residues. Trimming left V 6 bases short and J 4 bases short, with 10 bases between. CDR3 DNA: TGTGCCAGCAGCTCGCCTATGTACGAGCAGTACTTC. Translating gives CASSSPMYEQYF.

The rearrangement uses TRBV30 and TRBJ2-4; 10 positions agree with TRBD2. Trimming took 3 bases from V and 6 from J; bases not matched to a gene: 5. The V gene's germline CDR1 is GTSNPN and CDR2 SVGIG (reference sequence). There are 14 residues in the CDR3. The CDR3 spells CAWSIAGGRNIQYF. Here the CDR3 DNA reads TGTGCCTGGAGCATAGCGGGAGGACGAAACATTCAGTACTTC.

This chain links TRBV30 with TRBJ2-7; 9 nucleotides agree with TRBD2. The CDR3 runs to 15 residues. Germline assignment: CDR1 GTSNPN and CDR2 SVGIG (reference sequence). Losses at the gene ends were 1 base for V and 2 bases for J; bases not matched to a gene: 6. The chain's CDR3 is CAWSGGSGGAYEQYF. The CDR3 region has the DNA TGTGCCTGGAGTGGCGGTAGCGGGGGAGCCTACGAGCAGTACTTC.

The V call is TRBV5-1, the J call TRBJ2-5, with 8 positions matching TRBD2. There are 13 residues in the CDR3. The ends lost 5 bases at V and 3 bases at J; junction bases unmatched: 3. From germline, CDR1 is SGHRS and CDR2 YFSETQ. CDR3 sequence: CASRQAGEETQYF. The CDR3 DNA reads TGCGCCAGCAGACAAGCGGGAGAAGAGACCCAGTACTTC.

V is TRBV29-1 and J is TRBJ1-1; perhaps TRBD1 as D (5 bases). There are 13 residues in the CDR3. The germline CDR1 and CDR2 sequences are SQVTM and ANQGSEA. Between the trimmed V and J ends, which lost 4 bases and 3 bases, there was a span of 12 bases. In DNA form, the CDR3 reads TGCAGCGTTGGGGCGAAAGGGGACACTGAAGCTTTCTTT. This translates into CSVGAKGDTEAFF.

The V gene is TRBV5-1, the J gene TRBJ2-3, with 11 bases that match TRBD2. This CDR3 has 15 amino acids. Germline V gene data show CDR1 as SGHRS and CDR2 as YFSETQ. J gave up 3 bases and V 5 bases, and 5 bases lay outside the gene matches. Here the CDR3 DNA reads TGCGCCAGCAGGCGGACTAGCGGGTTGACAGATACGCAGTATTTT. This codes for CASRRTSGLTDTQYF. Supplemented by reference TRBV5-1 and TRBJ2-3, the full variable domain reads KAGVTQTPRYLIKTRGQQVTLSCSPISGHRSVSWYQQTPGQGLQFLFEYFSETQRNKGNFPGRFSGRQFSNSRSEMNVSTLELGDSALYLCASRRTSGLTDTQYFGPGTRLTVL.

The CDR3, as DNA: TGTGCCAGCAGCGAGTATGACAGTGCCGCGAACACTGAAGCTTTCTTT. This gives the protein CASSEYDSAANTEAFF. The chain is built from TRBV9 and TRBJ1-1, with D perhaps TRBD1 (5 bases). Trimming left V 3 bases short and J 1 base short, with 16 bases between. The CDR3 spans 16 residues. CDR1 and CDR2 (germline): SGDLS, YYNGEE.

This chain connects TRBV4-3 to TRBJ2-7; 10 bases line up with TRBD1. Germline trimming cut 1 base from V and 2 bases from J; bases unmatched to any gene: 14. The CDR3 is 19 residues long. Germline CDR1 and CDR2: LGHNA and YSLEER. CDR3: CASSQGGVFSGTGAYEQYF. Here the CDR3 DNA reads TGCGCCAGCAGCCAAGGAGGGGTATTCAGCGGGACAGGGGCCTACGAGCAGTACTTC.

The chain recombines TRBV4-3 with TRBJ2-7, with TRBD2 identical over 7 bases. V lost 2 bases to trimming and J lost 0 bases; unmatched junction nucleotides: 10. The CDR3 is 17 residues long. The germline CDR1 and CDR2 sequences are LGHNA and YSLEER. CDR3 residues: CASSQLWGGSNSYEQYF. CDR3 in DNA: TGCGCCAGCAGCCAATTATGGGGCGGGAGCAACTCCTACGAGCAGTACTTC.